This TCR beta chain was identified during a study of blood T cell repertoires in COVID-19. Original data processing: Amplified reference gene primers provided the basis for estimating nucleated cell counts. Measured with immunoSEQ multiplex PCR; TCRdb has only the in-frame clones, and not every one. Clonal size and the V and J genes are those of that table, whereas D and trimming came from the DNA. Counted here are 150,000 to 200,000 clones, over 75% occurring once; the ten biggest clones make up 6.5% to 8%. V was pared by 1 base and J by 10 bases, with 3 bases of the junction left unmatched. The CDR3 length is 13 residues. Per the germline V gene, CDR1 is SGDLS and CDR2 is YYNGEE. Cohort 3 recovered donors had two negative PCRs, clearance, or symptom resolution.

Sequenced input: PBMCs or T cells enriched from blood (not recorded which). The source of this sequence is a woman aged 45 to 65 who had recovered from COVID-19. J is TRBJ2-1 and V is TRBV9, with 9 bases identical to TRBD2. CDR3 in DNA: TGTGCCAGCAGCGTAACCAGCGGGGGGGAGCAGTTCTTC. Its translation: CASSVTSGGEQFF.